Below are 19 T cell receptor beta chains sequenced from a single sample in a study of OX40 agonist ivuxolimab in advanced cancers. Some clones are missing from TCRdb's copy, which holds only in-frame ones; the method was immunoSEQ multiplex PCR. The sample lists 70,000 to 85,000 clones, 88% occurring once. The sample was CD4+ or CD8+ T cells sorted from blood, taken in a trial of the OX40 agonist ivuxolimab. The receptors were gathered from an adult with an advanced solid tumor such as melanoma, head and neck, liver or kidney cancer.

This clone was observed a handful of times. This chain connects TRBV29-1 to TRBJ1-1; D uncertain. CDR1 and CDR2 (germline): SQVTM, ANQGSEA. The CDR3 has 13 amino acids. V lost 7 bases and J lost 3, with 15 bases in between. CDR3 nucleotide sequence: TGCAGCGCCAAGAAGAACCCAGACACTGAAGCTTTCTTT. Its translation: CSAKKNPDTEAFF.

V gene TRBV5-1 combines with J gene TRBJ2-5; 12 bases line up with TRBD2. The CDR3 has 16 residues. The V segment lost 2 bases and the J segment 4 bases; nucleotides outside the gene matches: 6. Per germline, CDR1 SGHRS and CDR2 YFSETQ. The CDR3 nucleotides are TGCGCCAGCAGCTTATGGACTAGCGGGGCGGCAGAGACCCAGTACTTC. It specifies CASSLWTSGAAETQYF.

CDR3 sequence reads: CASSGVAGAHEQFF. The DNA of the CDR3 is TGTGCCAGCAGTGGAGTAGCGGGAGCCCATGAGCAGTTCTTC. The chain carries TRBV2 and TRBJ2-1; 9 bases align to TRBD2. Trimming took 4 bases from V and 8 from J; bases not matched to a gene: 6. This CDR3 has 14 residues. The germline gives CDR1 SNHLY, CDR2 FYNNEI.

The V gene is TRBV10-3, the J gene TRBJ2-7; 12 nucleotides line up with TRBD2. The CDR3 has 13 residues. J gave up 2 bases and V 11 bases, and 4 bases lay outside the gene matches. Germline V gives CDR1 ENHRY, CDR2 SYGVKD. The CDR3 spells CASRTSGTYEQYF. DNA for the CDR3: TGTGCCTCGAGGACTAGCGGGACCTACGAGCAGTACTTC.

This clone is a singleton in its sample. The rearrangement uses TRBV27 and TRBJ1-2; unclear D gene. The germline CDR1 and CDR2 sequences are MNHEY and SMNVEV (reference sequence). V lost 1 base and J 13 bases, leaving 16 bases between the germline ends. The CDR3 contains 13 residues. The CDR3 bases are TGTGCCAGCAGTTTATTTGTAGGTCTGGGCCGCACCTTC. This codes for CASSLFVGLGRTF.

This clone was detected once. CDR3 bases: TGTGCCAGCAGCCCTGACGGCGGCTATGGCTACACCTTC. Residues: CASSPDGGYGYTF. The chain recombines TRBV11-3 with TRBJ1-2; D uncertain. CDR3 length: 13 amino acids. V was shortened by 5 bases and J by 4 bases, with 11 bases between the two germline ends. Per the germline V gene, CDR1 is SGHNT and CDR2 is YENEEA.

The chain has TRBV9 and TRBJ2-1; 8 bases map to TRBD2. From germline, CDR1 is SGDLS and CDR2 YYNGEE. The CDR3 has 16 amino acids. V lost 0 bases to trimming and J lost 10 bases; unmatched junction nucleotides: 12. The CDR3: CASSVGSSGGRREQFF. In DNA, the CDR3 is TGTGCCAGCAGCGTAGGGTCCAGCGGGGGCCGAAGAGAGCAGTTCTTC.

The gene calls are TRBV5-1 and TRBJ2-1, with D unresolved. V was clipped by 3 bases and J by 6 bases, with 13 bases between them. The CDR3 is 14 residues long. Germline V CDR1 and CDR2: SGHRS, YFSETQ. The CDR3 loop reads CASSSNGDTNEQFF. DNA of the CDR3: TGCGCCAGCAGCTCCAACGGAGATACCAATGAGCAGTTCTTC.

The gene calls are TRBV7-6 and TRBJ1-3; 8 bases match TRBD1. Trimming cost V 7 bases and J 4 bases; bases outside gene matches: 6. In germline, CDR1 is SGHVS, CDR2 FNYEAQ. The CDR3 has 14 amino acids. The CDR3 loop is CASTPDRAGNTIYF. CDR3 DNA sequence: TGTGCCAGCACCCCGGACAGGGCGGGAAACACCATATATTTT.

The rearrangement links TRBV18 to TRBJ1-4; D is ambiguous. Trimming stripped 3 bases from V and 3 bases from J, with 14 bases between. Germline CDR1 and CDR2: KGHSH and LQKENI. This CDR3 comprises 16 residues. CDR3 amino acids: CASSPLPQVSNEKLFF. In nucleotides, the CDR3 is TGTGCCAGCTCACCCCTCCCCCAGGTCTCTAATGAAAAACTGTTTTTT.

The chain joins TRBV28 to TRBJ2-7; possible D gene TRBD2, 5 bases. Looked up from germline, CDR1 is MDHEN and CDR2 is SYDVKM. The CDR3 runs 16 residues. Trimming stripped 4 bases from V and 9 bases from J, with 25 bases between. CDR3: CASSSRFVSGDYAQYF. The CDR3 DNA reads TGTGCCAGCAGTTCCCGCTTCGTCTCCGGGGATTATGCGCAGTACTTC.

The table lists this clone with a count of one. The V call is TRBV9, the J call TRBJ1-3; possibly TRBD1 for D (5 bases). The CDR3 is 15 residues long. CDR1 SGDLS and CDR2 YYNGEE come from the germline V gene. V lost 0 bases to trimming and J lost 4 bases, with 11 bases between them. CDR3 nucleotide sequence: TGTGCCAGCAGCGTAGTAGGGGAGTCGGGAAACACCATATATTTT. Its protein product is CASSVVGESGNTIYF.

This clone was seen a handful of times. The rearrangement joins TRBV11-2 to TRBJ1-1; perhaps TRBD1 as D (5 bases). With 5 bases removed from V and 3 bases from J, the gap between germline ends came to 13 bases. The CDR3 runs to 14 residues. Germline loops: CDR1 SGHAT, CDR2 FQNNGV. CDR3 nucleotide sequence: TGTGCCAGCAGCCCAACCGGGGGTTACACTGAAGCTTTCTTT. The encoded protein is CASSPTGGYTEAFF. Complete variable domain (other parts from reference TRBV11-2 and TRBJ1-1): EAGVAQSPRYKIIEKRQSVAFWCNPISGHATLYWYQQILGQGPKLLIQFQNNGVVDDSQLPKDRFSAERLKGVDSTLKIQPAKLEDSAVYLCASSPTGGYTEAFFGQGTRLTVV.

V gene TRBV29-1 combines with J gene TRBJ2-7, with D unclear. The ends were cut back, 6 bases at V and 2 bases at J, with 14 bases in the middle. This CDR3 spans 13 amino acids. The V gene's germline CDR1 is SQVTM and CDR2 ANQGSEA. The DNA for the CDR3 is TGCAGCGTGGTGGGCCATTCGACCTACGAGCAGTACTTC. This gives the protein CSVVGHSTYEQYF.

This chain links TRBV19 with TRBJ2-1, with D unresolved. The CDR3 contains 11 residues. Germline loops: CDR1 LNHDA, CDR2 SQIVND (reference sequence). V dropped 7 bases and J dropped 4 bases, with 5 bases sitting between them. CDR3: CASKVYNEQFF. CDR3 sequence (DNA): TGTGCCAGTAAGGTGTACAATGAGCAGTTCTTC.

The chain uses TRBV4-1 and TRBJ2-3; possibly TRBD2 for D (6 bases). From germline, CDR1 is MGHRA and CDR2 YSYEKL. This CDR3 has 17 residues. With 1 base removed from V and 2 bases from J, the gap between germline ends came to 16 bases. CDR3 DNA sequence: TGCGCCAGCAGCCAAGGCAACCGGGACTTTAACACAGATACGCAGTATTTT. It codes for CASSQGNRDFNTDTQYF.

The V and J genes are TRBV18 and TRBJ2-7, with 7 bases fitting TRBD1. This CDR3 has 14 amino acids. Germline values: CDR1 KGHSH, CDR2 LQKENI. V trimming: 8 bases; J trimming: 3 bases; junction bases outside the gene matches: 10. The CDR3 reads CASPKGAFYYEQYF. CDR3 DNA: TGTGCCAGCCCAAAGGGGGCCTTTTACTACGAGCAGTACTTC.

This sequence joins TRBV7-2 and TRBJ2-3; 12 bases align to TRBD2. Germline CDR1 reads SGHTA; CDR2 reads FQGNSA. V shed 1 base and J 8 bases; nucleotides not matched to a gene: 10. CDR3 length: 17 residues. CDR3 protein: CASSLGSPSGGAGTQYF. CDR3 in DNA: TGTGCCAGCAGCTTAGGGTCCCCTAGCGGGGGGGCCGGTACGCAGTATTTT. Full variable domain (outside the CDR3, taken from reference TRBV7-2 and TRBJ2-3): GAGVSQSPSNKVTEKGKDVELRCDPISGHTALYWYRQSLGQGLEFLIYFQGNSAPDKSGLPSDRFSAERTGGSVSTLTIQRTQQEDSAVYLCASSLGSPSGGAGTQYFGPGTRLTVL.

CDR3 sequence reads: CASSTRQGWQPQHF. The CDR3 DNA reads as TGTGCCAGTAGTACCCGACAGGGTTGGCAGCCCCAGCATTTT. This chain connects TRBV19 to TRBJ1-5; TRBD1 matches 7 bases. The germline gives CDR1 LNHDA, CDR2 SQIVND (reference sequence). V was pared by 4 bases and J by 7 bases, with 7 bases of the junction left unmatched. This CDR3 has 14 residues.